The clone carrying this TCR beta chain was counted only a few times. What it recognizes is unknown. The record originates from a study of T cell clonality in common variable immunodeficiency. Findings and caveats of the study: Fewer TCRbeta clones were shared among CVID subjects than controls. Reportedly, TCR beta sequences from common variable immunodeficiency showed fewer deletions and N-nucleotide insertions.

Control and CVID samples contributed equal amounts of genomic DNA. Using immunoSEQ multiplex PCR, the repertoire was profiled, and TCRdb retains in-frame clones only, with some absent. This sample comprises about 33,000 clones, none seen once only. Reduced serum IgG, IgA and/or IgM plus specific antibody deficiency defined CVID. Donors gave roughly 4.5 to 9 ml heparinized peripheral whole blood. Sequencing was done on a sample of peripheral blood mononuclear cells. The receptor was derived from a human donor with common variable immunodeficiency.

The covered CDR3 bases are TGTGCCAGCAGCTTGGGGGCCCAGGGCTATGGC. It is translated as CASSLGAQGYG. The full CDR3 protein is CASSLGAQGYGYTF. This rearrangement joins TRBV7-9 to TRBJ1-2, with D possibly matching TRBD1 (6 bases). The read ends 3 residues early relative to the CDR3; the germline J gene fills the gap. CDR3 length equals 14 residues. Germline-derived CDR1 and CDR2 are SEHNR and FQNEAQ (reference sequence). V gave up 3 bases and J gave up 4 bases, with 12 bases separating them.